This T cell receptor beta chain stems from a study of T cell responses to AZD1222 COVID-19 vaccine. The CDR3 has 13 residues. Trimming took 4 bases from V and 5 from J, leaving 12 bases between them. The protocol was immunoSEQ multiplex PCR, while the TCRdb copy is restricted to in-frame clones and leaves out a portion. Of 99,000 or so clones listed, more than 75% are singletons. This TCR was sampled from an adult who received the MenACWY meningococcal vaccine as a control. This material consisted of peripheral blood, taken 28 days after the second dose of the MenACWY control vaccine. The rearrangement uses TRBV12-3 or TRBV12-4 and TRBJ2-7, with D maybe TRBD1 (5 bases). The CDR3 DNA is TGTGCCAGCAGTTCGATAGGACACAACGAGCAGTACTTC. Translated: CASSSIGHNEQYF.